The entry that follows covers one T cell receptor (beta chain) sequence. The antigen is not known. The ends lost 4 bases at V and 4 bases at J; junction bases unmatched: 2. CDR3 length: 13 residues. Germline V gene data show CDR1 as SGHTA and CDR2 as FQGTGA. It was with 60 Vbeta and 13 Jbeta primers that the PCR ran. The table came from immunoSEQ multiplex PCR; TCRdb's copy has only in-frame clones and leaves some out. The data contain roughly 120,000 clones, over 60% of them singletons. The sample is drawn from a study of cytomegalovirus exposure and HLA in healthy donors. Notes on the study in general: What a later analysis showed was that several of the most significant clusters appeared linked to common viral pathogens. There were reportedly fewer N-insertions in an Asian-associated ancestry cluster than the roughly 670-donor mean, in a later analysis.

Sequencing was carried out using PBMCs. The chain couples TRBV7-3 to TRBJ1-1; 8 bases fit TRBD1. The sequence was obtained from a man aged 18 to 30 in good health and CMV-seronegative. The CDR3 region has the DNA TGTGCCAGCAGCTCCGACAGGGGCACTGAAGCTTTCTTT. It encodes CASSSDRGTEAFF.